This paragraph reports one T cell receptor beta chain. Its antigen is unidentified. TCRdb's table, derived via immunoSEQ multiplex PCR, lists solely in-frame clones and lacks some. The data show more than 95,000 clones, with 75% to 90% seen just once and around 4.4% held by the top ten. This record belongs to a study of T cell responses to AZD1222 COVID-19 vaccine. Notes on the study in general: Unmutated variant regions are reportedly targeted by nearly half of spike-specific TCRs. Regions 160-218 and 743-854 held dominance among vaccine-associated CD4 TCRs, which spanned spike.

Germline CDR1 reads MNHEY; CDR2 reads SMNVEV (reference sequence). The ends lost 5 bases at V and 1 base at J; junction bases unmatched: 6. There are 15 residues in the CDR3. The TCR comes from an adult who received the AZD1222 COVID-19 vaccine. The source material was peripheral blood, sampled 28 days after the second AZD1222 dose. The gene calls are TRBV27 and TRBJ1-2; TRBD1 aligns across 8 bases. The CDR3 DNA reads TGTGCCAGCAGTCCCAGGACAGGGCTTAACTATGGCTACACCTTC. Encoded protein: CASSPRTGLNYGYTF.